Sequencing of this T cell receptor (beta chain) was carried out in a study of technical replicates of blood from a few donors. Sequencing used immunoSEQ multiplex PCR; TCRdb keeps in-frame clones, though not all of them. This table has around 83,000 clones, more than 85% appearing once. There are 14 residues in the CDR3. V was clipped by 0 bases and J by 0 bases, with 6 bases between them. Germline V gives CDR1 MGHRA, CDR2 YSYEKL. The rearrangement links TRBV4-1 to TRBJ2-7; D is ambiguous. Input material: T cells isolated from PBMCs. The source is a human donor in good health. Some clones in this sample may be carry-over from other donors' samples. The CDR3 reads CASSQEWSSYEQYF. CDR3 nucleotides: TGCGCCAGCAGCCAAGAGTGGAGCTCCTACGAGCAGTACTTC.